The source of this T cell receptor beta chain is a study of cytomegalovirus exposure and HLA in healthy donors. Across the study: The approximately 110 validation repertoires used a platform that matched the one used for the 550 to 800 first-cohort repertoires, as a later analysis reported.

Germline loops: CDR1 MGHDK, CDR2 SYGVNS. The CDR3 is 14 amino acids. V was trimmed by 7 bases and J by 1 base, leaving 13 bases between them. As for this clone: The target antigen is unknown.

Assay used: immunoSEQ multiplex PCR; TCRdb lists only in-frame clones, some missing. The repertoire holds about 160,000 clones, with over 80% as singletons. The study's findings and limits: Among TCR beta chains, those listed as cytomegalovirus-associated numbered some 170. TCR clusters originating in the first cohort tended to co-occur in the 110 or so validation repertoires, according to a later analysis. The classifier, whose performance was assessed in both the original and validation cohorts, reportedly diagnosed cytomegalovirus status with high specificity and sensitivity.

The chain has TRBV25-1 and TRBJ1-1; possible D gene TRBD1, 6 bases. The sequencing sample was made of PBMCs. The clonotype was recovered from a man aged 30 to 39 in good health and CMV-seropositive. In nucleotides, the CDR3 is TGTGCCAGCATCCCTCCGGGACAGAACACTGAAGCTTTCTTT. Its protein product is CASIPPGQNTEAFF.